Listed below are T cell receptor beta chains from one sample, sequenced in a study of cytomegalovirus exposure and HLA in healthy donors. Here immunoSEQ multiplex PCR was the method, and the copy in TCRdb shows in-frame clones only, minus some. This table holds under 200,000 clones. Specimen: PBMCs. These receptors were taken from a woman between 18 and 29 years old in good health and CMV-seropositive. CDR3s include the opening cysteine and the closing phenylalanine or tryptophan. The D gene is left open where the match is weak.

TRBV7-9	TRBJ2-5	TRBD2	CASSLVPRGGVRETQYF	TGTGCCAGCAGCTTAGTTCCGCGGGGGGGTGTCCGAGAGACCCAGTACTTC
TRBV2	TRBJ1-1	NA	CASSRGFDTEAFF	TGTGCCAGCAGTAGGGGTTTTGACACTGAAGCTTTCTTT
TRBV5-1	TRBJ1-4	NA	CASSSGGVGEKLFF	TGCGCCAGCAGCTCCGGGGGGGTGGGTGAAAAACTGTTTTTT
TRBV6-4	TRBJ2-1	TRBD1	CASSDSGQPYNEQFF	TGTGCCAGCAGTGACTCGGGACAGCCCTACAATGAGCAGTTCTTC
TRBV5-1	TRBJ2-7	TRBD1	CASSRQGEAYEQYF	TGCGCCAGCAGTCGACAGGGGGAAGCCTACGAGCAGTACTTC
TRBV5-1	TRBJ1-6	TRBD1	CASSMAWTGGRRNSPLHF	TGCGCCAGCAGCATGGCTTGGACAGGGGGCCGGCGGAATTCACCCCTCCACTTT
TRBV10-3	TRBJ1-3	NA	CATVQGSGNTIYF	TGTGCCACCGTACAGGGTTCGGGAAACACCATATATTTT
TRBV27	TRBJ1-2	TRBD1	CASTRTGETYGYTF	TGTGCCAGCACCCGGACAGGGGAAACCTATGGCTACACCTTC
TRBV7-8	TRBJ2-3	TRBD1	CASSIRDRYTDTQYF	TGTGCCAGCAGCATCCGGGACAGATACACAGATACGCAGTATTTT
TRBV5-4	TRBJ2-5	TRBD2	CASSLVAGDRQETQYF	TGTGCCAGCAGCTTGGTTGCGGGGGACCGCCAAGAGACCCAGTACTTC
TRBV2	TRBJ1-1	NA	CASSRGRWQGTGGNTEAFF	TGTGCCAGCAGCCGGGGGAGGTGGCAGGGGACGGGAGGGAACACTGAAGCTTTCTTT
TRBV13	TRBJ2-5	NA	CASSLGARSGETQYF	TGTGCCAGCAGCTTAGGTGCCCGCAGCGGAGAGACCCAGTACTTC
TRBV5-1	TRBJ2-5	TRBD2	CASSLPGTTETQYF	TGCGCCAGCAGCTTGCCCGGGACTACTGAGACCCAGTACTTC
TRBV30	TRBJ1-1	NA	CAWGGVRANTEAFF	TGTGCCTGGGGGGGCGTCCGGGCGAACACTGAAGCTTTCTTT
TRBV5-1	TRBJ2-1	TRBD2	CASSWWFTGLAYNEQFF	TGCGCCAGCAGCTGGTGGTTCACGGGACTAGCGTACAATGAGCAGTTCTTC
TRBV18	TRBJ1-2	NA	CASSQVGDTANYGYTF	TGTGCCAGCTCTCAAGTGGGGGACACCGCGAACTATGGCTACACCTTC
TRBV10-3	TRBJ1-1	NA	CAISESGGMNTEAFF	TGTGCCATCAGTGAGTCGGGGGGAATGAACACTGAAGCTTTCTTT
TRBV6-5	TRBJ2-1	NA	CASSYESLRGNEQFF	TGTGCCAGCAGTTACGAGAGTCTACGGGGCAATGAGCAGTTCTTC
TRBV14	TRBJ2-1	NA	CASSQQWAEQFF	TGTGCCAGCAGCCAACAATGGGCTGAGCAGTTCTTC
TRBV2	TRBJ2-5	TRBD2	CASSFSGTRGETQYF	TGTGCCAGCAGTTTTAGCGGGACCCGTGGAGAGACCCAGTACTTC
TRBV2	TRBJ2-5	TRBD1	CASSGQGVDLQTQYF	TGTGCCAGCAGTGGACAGGGAGTAGATCTCCAGACCCAGTACTTC
TRBV4-3	TRBJ2-3	TRBD1	CASSQERVRRTGRVGITQYF	TGCGCCAGCAGCCAAGAGAGGGTTCGTCGGACAGGGAGAGTGGGGATCACGCAGTATTTT
TRBV11-3	TRBJ2-5	NA	CASRKGDVGETQYF	TGTGCCAGCAGGAAAGGGGATGTAGGGGAGACCCAGTACTTC
TRBV28	TRBJ1-1	NA	CASLDHRERNTEAFF	TGTGCCAGCCTCGACCACAGGGAGAGGAACACTGAAGCTTTCTTT
TRBV30	TRBJ2-3	NA	CAWSVRGRGDTQYF	TGTGCCTGGAGTGTTAGAGGGCGTGGAGATACGCAGTATTTT
TRBV5-4	TRBJ2-3	NA	CASSLAQGTDTQYF	TGTGCCAGCAGCTTGGCGCAGGGTACAGATACGCAGTATTTT
TRBV5-1	TRBJ2-1	NA	CASSLEGVYNEQFF	TGCGCCAGCAGCTTGGAGGGAGTGTATAATGAGCAGTTCTTC
TRBV19	TRBJ2-3	NA	CASNTRDSRKSQYF	TGTGCCAGTAATACCCGGGACTCCCGCAAGTCGCAGTATTTT
TRBV7-2	TRBJ1-1	NA	CASSSKIGGTEAFF	TGTGCCAGCAGCTCAAAAATTGGAGGCACTGAAGCTTTCTTT
TRBV28	TRBJ2-3	TRBD2	CAIQGRGGGTDTQYF	TGTGCCATTCAGGGGCGGGGGGGCGGCACAGATACGCAGTATTTT
TRBV5-4	TRBJ2-4	TRBD2	CASSLGASGGKNIQYF	TGTGCCAGCAGCTTGGGGGCTAGCGGGGGGAAAAACATTCAGTACTTC
TRBV5-1	TRBJ2-7	NA	CASSLDQGTYEQYF	TGCGCCAGCAGCTTGGATCAGGGGACCTACGAGCAGTACTTC
TRBV30	TRBJ1-3	TRBD1	CAWSGGQASGNTIYF	TGTGCCTGGAGCGGTGGACAGGCCTCTGGAAACACCATATATTTT
TRBV19	TRBJ1-1	NA	CASSIDRGGTEAFF	TGTGCCAGTAGTATAGATCGTGGCGGCACTGAAGCTTTCTTT
TRBV7-2	TRBJ2-7	TRBD2	CASSPFSGGDYEQYF	TGTGCCAGCAGCCCGTTTAGCGGGGGGGACTACGAGCAGTACTTC
TRBV18	TRBJ1-3	TRBD1	CASSPPGGQYGNTIYF	TGTGCCAGCTCACCACCGGGGGGACAGTATGGAAACACCATATATTTT
TRBV19	TRBJ2-1	TRBD2	CASSKLAGYNEQFF	TGTGCCAGTAGTAAACTAGCGGGATACAATGAGCAGTTCTTC
TRBV4-2	TRBJ1-2	NA	CASSPRDTPYGYTF	TGTGCCAGCAGCCCCCGGGACACCCCCTATGGCTACACCTTC
TRBV13	TRBJ1-6	NA	CASSLVVGQPSNSPLHF	TGTGCCAGCAGCTTAGTCGTGGGGCAGCCTTCTAATTCACCCCTCCACTTT
TRBV7-9	TRBJ2-1	TRBD2	CASSSTSGGGEQFF	TGTGCCAGCAGCTCGACTAGCGGGGGTGGTGAGCAGTTCTTC
TRBV19	TRBJ2-7	TRBD2	CASRRTSGGYEQYF	TGTGCCAGTAGAAGGACTAGCGGGGGCTACGAGCAGTACTTC
TRBV11-3	TRBJ2-5	NA	CASRAGSQETQYF	TGTGCCAGCAGGGCCGGGTCACAAGAGACCCAGTACTTC
TRBV7-9	TRBJ2-1	NA	CASSLGGTSSYNEQFF	TGTGCCAGCAGCTTAGGCGGGACCAGCTCCTACAATGAGCAGTTCTTC
TRBV6-5	TRBJ1-2	NA	CATKTQGVSYGYTF	TGTGCCACAAAAACACAGGGAGTCAGCTATGGCTACACCTTC
TRBV9	TRBJ1-1	TRBD1	CASSAQGQANTEAFF	TGTGCCAGCAGCGCGCAAGGACAGGCGAACACTGAAGCTTTCTTT
TRBV4-1	TRBJ1-5	NA	CASSQDGGDSNQPQHF	TGCGCCAGCAGCCAAGATGGAGGGGATAGCAATCAGCCCCAGCATTTT
TRBV4-1	TRBJ1-1	NA	CASSQELSSFTEAFF	TGCGCCAGCAGCCAAGAGCTATCGAGTTTTACTGAAGCTTTCTTT
TRBV6-1	TRBJ1-5	NA	CASSELTTDVSNQPQHF	TGTGCCAGCAGTGAACTAACGACAGATGTAAGCAATCAGCCCCAGCATTTT
TRBV9	TRBJ2-3	TRBD2	CASTRTSGTSTDTQYF	TGTGCCAGCACGAGGACTAGCGGGACTAGCACAGATACGCAGTATTTT
TRBV5-1	TRBJ2-2	TRBD1	CASSKGQGAYTGELFF	TGCGCCAGCAGCAAGGGACAGGGGGCGTACACCGGGGAGCTGTTTTTT
TRBV27	TRBJ1-1	TRBD1	CASSLTGRYTEAFF	TGTGCCAGCAGTTTGACAGGGAGGTACACTGAAGCTTTCTTT
TRBV19	TRBJ2-1	TRBD2	CASSISSSGNNEQFF	TGTGCCAGTAGTATATCGTCTAGCGGGAACAATGAGCAGTTCTTC
TRBV5-4	TRBJ1-1	TRBD1	CASSLPPGQGFTEAFF	TGTGCCAGCAGCTTGCCACCGGGACAGGGATTCACTGAAGCTTTCTTT
TRBV4-3	TRBJ2-1	TRBD2	CASSPGLAETYNEQFF	TGCGCCAGCAGCCCGGGACTAGCGGAAACCTACAATGAGCAGTTCTTC
TRBV10-3	TRBJ1-3	TRBD1	CAISGTGATGNTIYF	TGTGCCATCAGTGGAACAGGGGCGACTGGAAACACCATATATTTT